This TCR beta chain emerged from a study of shared clonotypes between healthy human individuals. Points on this clone: What it binds is unknown.

Clones were sequenced by immunoSEQ multiplex PCR, and TCRdb holds only the in-frame ones, with some missing. The sample lists about a million clones, 70% to 80% occurring once. Deletions cut 1 base from V and 4 bases from J, with 14 bases between. Per germline, CDR1 SGHRS and CDR2 YFSETQ. This CDR3 region has 15 residues. General study findings and limits: Lower generation probabilities were found for non-shared clonotypes than for those shared by all four donors.

This chain uses TRBV5-1 with TRBJ1-1; tentatively, D is TRBD1 (5 bases). This clonotype was sampled from a man between 18 and 35 years old in good health. The sequenced material came from memory CD4+ T cells sorted from blood. Subset meaning: CD45RA-negative fraction. The CDR3 DNA is TGCGCCAGCAGCTTGTCCCCGGGGCAGGGCACTGAAGCTTTCTTT. It encodes CASSLSPGQGTEAFF.